This T cell receptor (beta chain) was profiled in a study of blood T cell repertoires in COVID-19. Whole-study context: Researchers got acute and convalescent COVID-19 samples from the United States, Italy and Spain. In each case, the material was cDNA or gDNA derived from T cells, B-cell-depleted T cells, or PBMCs.

The length of the CDR3 is 15 residues. Germline CDR1 and CDR2: MNHEY and SVGAGI. V lost 7 bases and J lost 2; bases outside the gene matches: 5. Per the authors' pipeline: By means of reference gene primer amplification, nucleated cell counts were estimated. Profiling relied on immunoSEQ multiplex PCR, and the TCRdb table lists in-frame clones only, not all of them. V and J calls plus clone size are reproduced from that table; the DNA served to infer D and trimming. The sample records about 15,000 clones, roughly four fifths being singletons. This clonotype was obtained from a man between 60 and 70 years old with acute or convalescent COVID-19. The sequenced material came from peripheral blood. The chain uses TRBV6-5 and TRBJ2-6, with 7 bases lining up with TRBD1. For the CDR3, the DNA is TGTGCCAGCAATAGAGGGGGCACTGGGGCCAACGTCCTGACTTTC. Its translation is CASNRGGTGANVLTF.